The rows below give T cell receptor beta chains drawn from one sample of a study of PD-1 blockade in classical Hodgkin lymphoma. The data were produced by immunoSEQ multiplex PCR, yet TCRdb's version contains in-frame clones alone and is incomplete. The profile shows 53,000 or so clones, over 70% of them singletons. The input for sequencing was peripheral blood mononuclear cells (PBMCs), taken at baseline. The receptors were gathered from a human donor with classical Hodgkin lymphoma. CDR3s include the opening cysteine and the closing phenylalanine or tryptophan. A D gene is named only where the DNA matches it firmly. A clone size is listed for some rows: how often the clone was seen (once, few, many), or a class if it is expanded.

clone size: NA; J gene: TRBJ2-2; D gene: NA; V gene: TRBV7-9; CDR3 DNA: TGTGCCAGCAGCCTAACAGAGGCCGGGGAGCTGTTTTTT; CDR3 protein: CASSLTEAGELFF
clone size: NA; J gene: TRBJ1-2; D gene: NA; V gene: TRBV5-5; CDR3 DNA: TGTGCCAGCCTCCCCGGGGGCGGTGATGGCTACACCTTC; CDR3 protein: CASLPGGGDGYTF
clone size: NA; J gene: TRBJ1-2; D gene: TRBD1; V gene: TRBV27; CDR3 DNA: TGTGCCAGCAGTCGCCAGGACAGGGGAGGGGGCTACACCTTC; CDR3 protein: CASSRQDRGGGYTF
clone size: NA; J gene: TRBJ1-2; D gene: TRBD1; V gene: TRBV10-1; CDR3 DNA: TGCGCCAGCAGTGAGTCCAGGGGGCATGGCTACACCTTC; CDR3 protein: CASSESRGHGYTF
clone size: NA; J gene: TRBJ1-3; D gene: NA; V gene: TRBV11-2; CDR3 DNA: TGTGCCAGCAGCCTAGAGCCGGGGACAAGATCCACCATATATTTT; CDR3 protein: CASSLEPGTRSTIYF
clone size: NA; J gene: TRBJ2-7; D gene: TRBD1; V gene: TRBV10-3; CDR3 DNA: TGTGCCATCAGTGAGACGGGACAGGGGGCGGCCTACGAGCAGTACTTC; CDR3 protein: CAISETGQGAAYEQYF
clone size: once; J gene: TRBJ2-7; D gene: NA; V gene: TRBV14; CDR3 DNA: TGTGCCAGCAGCCAAGGACCGTTGCCCTACGAGCAGTACTTC; CDR3 protein: CASSQGPLPYEQYF
clone size: NA; J gene: TRBJ1-4; D gene: TRBD1; V gene: TRBV7-9; CDR3 DNA: TGTGCCAGCAGCAAGACAGGGGATAATGAAAAACTGTTTTTT; CDR3 protein: CASSKTGDNEKLFF
clone size: NA; J gene: TRBJ2-1; D gene: TRBD1; V gene: TRBV7-9; CDR3 DNA: TGTGCCAGCAGCTTAGAGGGGGCGCGGAATGAGCAGTTCTTC; CDR3 protein: CASSLEGARNEQFF
clone size: few; J gene: TRBJ2-1; D gene: NA; V gene: TRBV19; CDR3 DNA: TGTGCCAGTAGTGGCCGGGAGCAGTTCTTC; CDR3 protein: CASSGREQFF
clone size: once; J gene: TRBJ2-1; D gene: NA; V gene: TRBV7-2; CDR3 DNA: TGTGCCAGCAGCTTCGTCGAGCAGTTCTTC; CDR3 protein: CASSFVEQFF
clone size: NA; J gene: TRBJ2-1; D gene: TRBD2; V gene: TRBV10-3; CDR3 DNA: TGTGCCACCGGGACTAGCGGGACCTACAATGAGCAGTTCTTC; CDR3 protein: CATGTSGTYNEQFF
clone size: NA; J gene: TRBJ2-1; D gene: TRBD2; V gene: TRBV19; CDR3 DNA: TGTGCCAGTGGTCGACTAGCGGAGTCCTACAATGAGCAGTTCTTC; CDR3 protein: CASGRLAESYNEQFF
clone size: NA; J gene: TRBJ2-7; D gene: NA; V gene: TRBV10-3; CDR3 DNA: TGTGCCATCAGTGAGTATGACCACGAGCAGTACTTC; CDR3 protein: CAISEYDHEQYF
clone size: NA; J gene: TRBJ2-1; D gene: NA; V gene: TRBV18; CDR3 DNA: TGTGCCAGCTCGATTAACGGGCAGGAATCCAATGAGCAGTTCTTC; CDR3 protein: CASSINGQESNEQFF
clone size: NA; J gene: TRBJ1-1; D gene: TRBD1; V gene: TRBV12-5; CDR3 DNA: TGTGCTAGTGGCAACAGGGGGCAGATTGAAGCTTTCTTT; CDR3 protein: CASGNRGQIEAFF
clone size: NA; J gene: TRBJ2-2; D gene: NA; V gene: TRBV7-2; CDR3 DNA: TGTGCCAGCAGCGGGGTGGTCGGGGAGCTGTTTTTT; CDR3 protein: CASSGVVGELFF
clone size: NA; J gene: TRBJ1-1; D gene: NA; V gene: TRBV19; CDR3 DNA: TGTGCCAGTAGTCCCCACACAGGGTGGGGATCGAACACTGAAGCTTTCTTT; CDR3 protein: CASSPHTGWGSNTEAFF
clone size: NA; J gene: TRBJ1-2; D gene: TRBD1; V gene: TRBV10-3; CDR3 DNA: TGTGCCATCAGGGACCCCACCCCGGACAGGGGAGAGAACTATGGCTACACCTTC; CDR3 protein: CAIRDPTPDRGENYGYTF
clone size: NA; J gene: TRBJ2-5; D gene: NA; V gene: TRBV13; CDR3 DNA: TGTGCCAGCAGCTTAGAACGTCGGGAGACCCAGTACTTC; CDR3 protein: CASSLERRETQYF
clone size: NA; J gene: TRBJ1-1; D gene: TRBD1; V gene: TRBV29-1; CDR3 DNA: TGCAGCGTTGAGTTGGGACAGGGAAACACTGAAGCTTTCTTT; CDR3 protein: CSVELGQGNTEAFF
clone size: few; J gene: TRBJ1-4; D gene: NA; V gene: TRBV11-2; CDR3 DNA: TGTGCCAGCAGCTTAGCCCGGACGGCCTCGGTTAAATTT; CDR3 protein: CASSLARTASVKF
clone size: few; J gene: TRBJ1-1; D gene: NA; V gene: TRBV5-5; CDR3 DNA: TGTGCCAGCAGGAAAAGACCCGGTGGGAGTGTTAACACTGAAGCTTTCTTT; CDR3 protein: CASRKRPGGSVNTEAFF
clone size: NA; J gene: TRBJ2-7; D gene: NA; V gene: TRBV5-8; CDR3 DNA: TGTGCCAGCAGTTTAGACAGGTCCTACGAGCAGTACTTC; CDR3 protein: CASSLDRSYEQYF
clone size: NA; J gene: TRBJ1-1; D gene: TRBD1; V gene: TRBV11-2; CDR3 DNA: TGTGCCAGCAGCTTAGGGACAGGGGTAATGAACACTGAAGCTTTCTTT; CDR3 protein: CASSLGTGVMNTEAFF
clone size: few; J gene: TRBJ2-1; D gene: NA; V gene: TRBV7-9; CDR3 DNA: TGTGCCAGCAGCACCGAGCGGAGAGGGAATGAGCAGTTCTTC; CDR3 protein: CASSTERRGNEQFF
clone size: once; J gene: TRBJ1-1; D gene: NA; V gene: TRBV19; CDR3 DNA: TGTGCCAGTAGGGGGACTGAAGCTTTCTTT; CDR3 protein: CASRGTEAFF
clone size: NA; J gene: TRBJ2-3; D gene: NA; V gene: TRBV7-2; CDR3 DNA: TGTGCCAGCAGCCCCCAGGTACGGCGTCAAGATACGCAGTATTTT; CDR3 protein: CASSPQVRRQDTQYF
clone size: once; J gene: TRBJ1-5; D gene: NA; V gene: TRBV6-6; CDR3 DNA: TGTGCCAGCAGTAAGGGCCCGGCGGGGCAGCCCCAGCATTTT; CDR3 protein: CASSKGPAGQPQHF
clone size: NA; J gene: TRBJ2-2; D gene: TRBD2; V gene: TRBV11-3; CDR3 DNA: TGTGCCAGCAGCTTTAGACTAGCGGGAGCAACCGGGGAGCTGTTTTTT; CDR3 protein: CASSFRLAGATGELFF
clone size: NA; J gene: TRBJ1-6; D gene: NA; V gene: TRBV19; CDR3 DNA: TGTGCCAGTAGTGCAGTTAATAATTCACCCCTCCACTTT; CDR3 protein: CASSAVNNSPLHF